What follows are 3 T cell receptor beta chains derived from one specimen sequenced in a study of blood T cell repertoires in COVID-19. Clones were sequenced by immunoSEQ multiplex PCR, and TCRdb holds only the in-frame ones, with some missing. The data show more than 95,000 clones, about 88% seen once. The sample was peripheral blood. Receptor source: a woman aged 80 or over with acute or convalescent COVID-19.

This chain uses TRBV20-1 with TRBJ1-1, with D hard to call. In germline, CDR1 is DFQATT, CDR2 SNEGSKA (reference sequence). Trimming took off 3 bases at V and 0 bases at J, with 14 bases between the two ends. The CDR3 contains 15 residues. CDR3 protein: CSASFGLLMNTEAFF. The CDR3 nucleotides are TGCAGTGCTAGTTTTGGGTTACTAATGAACACTGAAGCTTTCTTT.

V usage is TRBV7-8 and J usage is TRBJ2-2, with 9 positions matching TRBD2. CDR1 SGHVS and CDR2 FQNEAQ come from the germline V gene. The CDR3 runs to 18 residues. The V and J ends lost 1 base and 2 bases, in that order; junction bases with no gene match: 8. The CDR3 DNA reads TGTGCCAGCAGCTTAGGGTATAGCGGGAGACGAAACACCGGGGAGCTGTTTTTT. Its translation is CASSLGYSGRRNTGELFF.

The V gene is TRBV7-8, the J gene TRBJ2-1, with 11 bases identical to TRBD2. CDR1 is SGHVS, CDR2 FQNEAQ, per germline. The CDR3 covers 14 residues. The junction had 2 bases not matched to a gene; V was cut back by 3 bases and J by 7 bases. The CDR3 region has the DNA TGTGCCAGCAGCTTGGGGACTAGCGGAAATGAGCAGTTCTTC. Translating it yields CASSLGTSGNEQFF.